A single sample is the source of the 25 T cell receptor beta chains below, sequenced in a study of blood T cell repertoires in COVID-19. Sequencing was performed with immunoSEQ multiplex PCR; in TCRdb, only in-frame clones are kept and a portion is missing. This repertoire shows hundreds of thousands of clones, 87% found once; its top ten account for under 3%. The sample was peripheral blood. These receptors were collected from a woman between 55 and 75 years old with COVID-19, enrolled during active disease.

The chain carries TRBV19 and TRBJ1-2; 10 bases align to TRBD1. Unmatched junction bases numbered 5, after V lost 4 bases and J lost 3 bases. Germline loops: CDR1 LNHDA, CDR2 SQIVND (reference sequence). This CDR3 contains 15 residues. The chain's CDR3 is CASSKDRGPYYGYTF. The CDR3 nucleotides are TGTGCCAGTAGTAAAGACAGGGGGCCCTACTATGGCTACACCTTC. The variable domain in full, with the rest retrieved from reference TRBV19 and TRBJ1-2, is DGGITQSPKYLFRKEGQNVTLSCEQNLNHDAMYWYRQDPGQGLRLIYYSQIVNDFQKGDIAEGYSVSREKKESFPLTVTSAQKNPTAFYLCASSKDRGPYYGYTFGSGTRLTVV.

The rearrangement joins TRBV5-4 to TRBJ1-1, with D maybe TRBD1 (5 bases). V was trimmed by 4 bases and J by 1 base, leaving 11 bases between them. This CDR3 comprises 14 residues. Germline CDR1 reads SGHNT; CDR2 reads YYREEE (reference sequence). CDR3 coding DNA: TGTGCCAGCAGCCTGAAAACAGGGAACACTGAAGCTTTCTTT. It encodes CASSLKTGNTEAFF.

The chain links TRBV3-1 (or the pseudogene TRBV3-2) to TRBJ2-5; D might be TRBD2 (6 bases). Trimming shortened V by 4 bases and J by 2 bases, and 14 bases separated the two germline ends. This CDR3 contains 15 residues. CDR1 and CDR2 (germline): LGHDT, YNNKEL (reference sequence). The CDR3 DNA reads TGTGCCAGCAGCCCCAATCGGGGGTTTCAAGAGACCCAGTACTTC. As protein: CASSPNRGFQETQYF.

This chain joins TRBV27 and TRBJ1-2; maybe TRBD1 (6 bases). The V end was cut by 3 bases, the J end by 7 bases, with 12 bases between. The germline gives CDR1 MNHEY, CDR2 SMNVEV (reference sequence). The CDR3 contains 13 residues. The CDR3 DNA reads TGTGCCAGCAGTTTCAATTCAGGGGCTGGCTACACCTTC. Translation: CASSFNSGAGYTF.

The chain couples TRBV12-3 or TRBV12-4 to TRBJ2-2; D remains ambiguous. This CDR3 contains 13 residues. V lost 5 bases and J 0 bases, leaving 4 bases between the germline ends. The CDR3 here is CASSLSNTGELFF. CDR3 coding DNA: TGTGCCAGCAGTCTCTCGAACACCGGGGAGCTGTTTTTT.

The rearrangement joins TRBV5-1 to TRBJ2-5; maybe TRBD1 (5 bases). This CDR3 is built from 15 residues. Trimming cost V 3 bases and J 3 bases, with 15 bases left between them. Looked up from germline, CDR1 is SGHRS and CDR2 is YFSETQ. The DNA of the CDR3 is TGCGCCAGCAGCTATAGGGGCGGCTCGGAAGAGACCCAGTACTTC. Translating gives CASSYRGGSEETQYF.

The chain employs TRBV21-1 and TRBJ2-6; the table gives TRBD1 as D, unverified against the DNA. TRBV21-1 is given as a pseudogene. This CDR3 contains 17 residues. Written as DNA, the CDR3 is TGTGCCAGCAGCAGGGTGCAGGGTTACTCTGGGGCCAACGTCCTGACTTTC. Amino acids: CASSRVQGYSGANVLTF.

This clone came up many times. The chain couples TRBV11-2 to TRBJ1-2; perhaps TRBD1 as D (6 bases). V dropped 5 bases and J dropped 4 bases, with 23 bases sitting between them. Germline CDR1 is SGHAT and CDR2 is FQNNGV. The CDR3 has 17 residues. The CDR3, as DNA: TGTGCCAGCAGCCCCCCCGGGTCGAGAGGGGGGGGCTATGGCTACACCTTC. Protein product: CASSPPGSRGGGYGYTF. Together with reference TRBV11-2 and TRBJ1-2, the CDR3 gives the full variable domain: EAGVAQSPRYKIIEKRQSVAFWCNPISGHATLYWYQQILGQGPKLLIQFQNNGVVDDSQLPKDRFSAERLKGVDSTLKIQPAKLEDSAVYLCASSPPGSRGGGYGYTFGSGTRLTVV.

V gene TRBV11-2 combines with J gene TRBJ2-1; 10 bases map to TRBD1. The CDR3 sequence is 16 residues long. CDR1 is SGHAT and CDR2 is FQNNGV in the germline V gene. J gave up 7 bases and V 3 bases, and 9 bases lay outside the gene matches. The CDR3 DNA reads TGTGCCAGCAGCTTCCCGCCGGGACAGGGGAAAAATGAGCAGTTCTTC. Translating it yields CASSFPPGQGKNEQFF.

CDR3 nucleotide sequence: TGTGCCAGCAGTCGACCCTCACAACTAGCGATCGGGGAGCTGTTTTTT. This codes for CASSRPSQLAIGELFF. This chain joins TRBV28 and TRBJ2-2, with TRBD2 matching 7 bases. The V gene end was trimmed by 5 bases and the J gene end by 7 bases; junction bases not matched to a gene: 13. The CDR3 contains 16 residues. CDR1 and CDR2 from the germline V gene are MDHEN and SYDVKM.

The CDR3 region is CASSILAGGPANTGELFF. Here the CDR3 DNA reads TGTGCCAGTAGTATCCTAGCGGGGGGCCCCGCGAACACCGGGGAGCTGTTTTTT. This chain links TRBV19 with TRBJ2-2; the match to TRBD2 covers 11 bases. Germline CDR1 LNHDA, CDR2 SQIVND (reference sequence). The CDR3 length is 18 residues. Losses at the gene ends were 3 bases for V and 0 bases for J; bases not matched to a gene: 6.

V gene TRBV10-3 combines with J gene TRBJ2-7; 8 nucleotides align to TRBD1. Trimming took 6 bases from V and 0 from J; bases not matched to a gene: 7. The CDR3 has 15 amino acids. From germline, CDR1 is ENHRY and CDR2 SYGVKD. The CDR3: CAISENDRGSYEQYF. The CDR3 region has the DNA TGTGCCATCAGCGAAAATGACAGGGGCTCCTACGAGCAGTACTTC.

The chain carries TRBV5-8 and TRBJ2-1; TRBD1 agrees at 9 bases. Looked up from germline, CDR1 is SGHTS and CDR2 is YDEGEE. The junction had 13 bases not matched to a gene; V was cut back by 6 bases and J by 6 bases. This CDR3 region has 16 residues. For the CDR3, the DNA is TGTGCCAGCAACCTCCCAACAGGGGGCTGGGGCAATGAGCAGTTCTTC. Translating gives CASNLPTGGWGNEQFF. Full variable domain (remainder filled in from reference TRBV5-8 and TRBJ2-1): EAGVTQSPTHLIKTRGQQATLRCSPISGHTSVYWYQQALGLGLQFLLWYDEGEERNRGNFPPRFSGRQFPNYSSELNVNALELEDSALYLCASNLPTGGWGNEQFFGPGTRLTVL.

The chain carries TRBV6-2 or TRBV6-3 and TRBJ2-5, with 8 nucleotides matching TRBD1. This CDR3 spans 14 amino acids. Germline CDR1 is MNHEY and CDR2 is SVGEGT. Trimming took 4 bases from V and 3 from J; bases not matched to a gene: 4. The CDR3 nucleotides read TGTGCCAGCAGTTGGACAGGGTCGAAAGAGACCCAGTACTTC. Translating it yields CASSWTGSKETQYF.

The chain employs TRBV14 and TRBJ1-3, with D perhaps matching TRBD1 (5 bases). This CDR3 comprises 17 residues. CDR1 is SGHDN and CDR2 is FVKESK in the germline V gene. Deletions cut 3 bases from V and 2 bases from J, with 17 bases between. CDR3 sequence reads: CASSHPWGLLTGNTIYF. The CDR3 coding sequence is TGTGCCAGCAGCCACCCCTGGGGCCTCCTGACTGGAAACACCATATATTTT.

This chain uses TRBV5-5 with TRBJ2-1, with TRBD2 as a possible D gene (6 bases). This CDR3 has 15 residues. Trimming cost V 0 bases and J 3 bases, with 10 bases left between them. CDR1 is SGHKS, CDR2 YYEKEE, per germline (reference sequence). CDR3 amino acids: CASSLAQRVYNEQFF. The CDR3 DNA reads TGTGCCAGCAGCTTGGCTCAGCGGGTCTACAATGAGCAGTTCTTC.

The J gene is TRBJ1-2, the V gene TRBV5-6; no firm D call. The CDR3 is 15 residues long. Germline V gene lookup returns CDR1 SGHDT and CDR2 YYEEEE. Trimming cost V 4 bases and J 2 bases, with 15 bases left between them. CDR3 in amino acids: CASSRGRALNYGYTF. DNA for the CDR3: TGTGCCAGCAGCCGCGGGAGGGCCCTAAACTATGGCTACACCTTC.

The rearrangement uses TRBV28 and TRBJ2-1; TRBD2 is a possible D gene (6 bases). The V gene's germline CDR1 is MDHEN and CDR2 SYDVKM. This CDR3 is 16 amino acids long. V lost 6 bases, J lost 8 bases, and 23 bases lay in between. The chain's CDR3 is CASSAHRQRVGDEQFF. The DNA for the CDR3 is TGTGCCAGCAGCGCCCACCGTCAGCGGGTGGGGGATGAGCAGTTCTTC.

The V call is TRBV2, the J call TRBJ1-3; D gene unclear. The ends were cut back, 6 bases at V and 1 base at J, with 4 bases in the middle. CDR3 length: 12 residues. Germline loops: CDR1 SNHLY, CDR2 FYNNEI. The CDR3: CASRTSGNTIYF. The CDR3 DNA follows: TGTGCCAGCAGGACATCTGGAAACACCATATATTTT.

CDR3: CASSLSTGQQETQYF. The CDR3 bases are TGTGCCAGCTCACTGAGTACGGGACAGCAAGAGACCCAGTACTTC. The chain has TRBV18 and TRBJ2-5; 7 bases agree with TRBD1. V lost 4 bases, J lost 2 bases, and 7 bases stayed unmatched. This CDR3 spans 15 amino acids. The V gene's germline CDR1 is KGHSH and CDR2 LQKENI. Based on the CDR3 plus reference TRBV18 and TRBJ2-5, the full variable domain is NAGVMQNPRHLVRRRGQEARLRCSPMKGHSHVYWYRQLPEEGLKFMVYLQKENIIDESGMPKERFSAEFPKEGPSILRIQQVVRGDSAAYFCASSLSTGQQETQYFGPGTRLLVL.

This clone has a single count. V usage is TRBV19 and J usage is TRBJ2-1, with 8 bases identical to TRBD2. The CDR3 contains 12 residues. The trim removed 6 bases at V and 7 bases at J, leaving 2 bases unmatched. The germline V gene has CDR1 LNHDA and CDR2 SQIVND (reference sequence). The CDR3 protein is CASRAGGNEQFF. Here the CDR3 DNA reads TGTGCCAGTAGGGCGGGGGGAAATGAGCAGTTCTTC. Filled out from reference TRBV19 and TRBJ2-1, the complete variable domain reads DGGITQSPKYLFRKEGQNVTLSCEQNLNHDAMYWYRQDPGQGLRLIYYSQIVNDFQKGDIAEGYSVSREKKESFPLTVTSAQKNPTAFYLCASRAGGNEQFFGPGTRLTVL.

The rearrangement joins TRBV19 to TRBJ2-1; 7 positions agree with TRBD1. V shed 6 bases, J shed 5 bases, and the junction held 7 bases outside the gene matches. Germline assignment: CDR1 LNHDA and CDR2 SQIVND (reference sequence). The CDR3 is 14 residues long. CDR3 nucleotide sequence: TGTGCCAGTAGCAGGGACAGAAAACACAATGAGCAGTTCTTC. Translated, it gives CASSRDRKHNEQFF. Drawing the rest from reference TRBV19 and TRBJ2-1, the complete variable domain is DGGITQSPKYLFRKEGQNVTLSCEQNLNHDAMYWYRQDPGQGLRLIYYSQIVNDFQKGDIAEGYSVSREKKESFPLTVTSAQKNPTAFYLCASSRDRKHNEQFFGPGTRLTVL.

This chain links TRBV19 with TRBJ1-2; D is perhaps TRBD1 (5 bases). This CDR3 comprises 16 residues. CDR1 and CDR2 from the germline V gene are LNHDA and SQIVND (reference sequence). Trimming took off 5 bases at V and 4 bases at J, with 20 bases between the two ends. In nucleotides, the CDR3 is TGTGCCAGTAGTTCGCCGGGGCGGGGAGGTGGCTATGGCTACACCTTC. It yields the protein CASSSPGRGGGYGYTF.

This chain links TRBV11-2 with TRBJ1-2; 7 nucleotides line up with TRBD1. V shed 2 bases and J 6 bases; nucleotides not matched to a gene: 9. This CDR3 comprises 15 residues. The germline CDR1 and CDR2 sequences are SGHAT and FQNNGV. The CDR3 is CASSLMTGHRNGYTF. The DNA of the CDR3 is TGTGCCAGCAGCTTAATGACAGGGCATAGGAATGGCTACACCTTC.

The V gene is TRBV10-3, the J gene TRBJ2-7; 7 positions agree with TRBD1. Germline V CDR1 and CDR2: ENHRY, SYGVKD. With V trimmed by 6 bases and J by 6 bases, 5 bases remained unmatched. The CDR3 has 12 residues. DNA of the CDR3: TGTGCCATCAGCGTGACAGGGAGCGAGCAGTACTTC. It codes for CAISVTGSEQYF.